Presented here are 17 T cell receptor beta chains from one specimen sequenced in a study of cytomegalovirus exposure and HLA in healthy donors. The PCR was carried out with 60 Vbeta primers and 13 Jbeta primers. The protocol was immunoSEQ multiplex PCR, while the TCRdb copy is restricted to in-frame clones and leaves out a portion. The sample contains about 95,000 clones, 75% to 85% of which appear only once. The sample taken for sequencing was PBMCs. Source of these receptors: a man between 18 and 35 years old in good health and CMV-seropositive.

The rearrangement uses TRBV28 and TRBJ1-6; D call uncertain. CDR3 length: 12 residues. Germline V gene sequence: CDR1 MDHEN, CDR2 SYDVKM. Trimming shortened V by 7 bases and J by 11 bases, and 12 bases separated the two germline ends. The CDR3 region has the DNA TGTGCCAGCAAGGAAGGTAGCCCACCCCTCCACTTT. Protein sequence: CASKEGSPPLHF.

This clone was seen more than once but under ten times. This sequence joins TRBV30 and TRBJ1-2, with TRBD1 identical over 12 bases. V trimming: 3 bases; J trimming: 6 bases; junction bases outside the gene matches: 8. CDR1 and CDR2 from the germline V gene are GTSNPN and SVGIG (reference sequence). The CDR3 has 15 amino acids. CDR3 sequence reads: CAWRHRDRGPHGYTF. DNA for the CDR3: TGTGCCTGGAGACACCGGGACAGGGGGCCTCATGGCTACACCTTC.

Here the CDR3 reads CASSLVRQGTGELFF. CDR3 coding DNA: TGTGCCAGCAGCTTGGTGAGACAGGGAACCGGGGAGCTGTTTTTT. This chain uses TRBV5-6 with TRBJ2-2, with 7 bases identical to TRBD1. The CDR3 spans 15 residues. The V gene's germline CDR1 is SGHDT and CDR2 YYEEEE. V dropped 0 bases and J dropped 5; count of bases not matched to a gene: 4.

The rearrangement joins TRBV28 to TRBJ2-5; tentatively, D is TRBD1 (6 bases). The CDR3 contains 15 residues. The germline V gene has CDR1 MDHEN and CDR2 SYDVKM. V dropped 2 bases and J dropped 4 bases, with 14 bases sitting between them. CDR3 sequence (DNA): TGTGCCAGCAGTTTAAGCGGACTGGGGGCAGAGACCCAGTACTTC. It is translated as CASSLSGLGAETQYF. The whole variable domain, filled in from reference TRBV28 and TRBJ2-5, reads DVKVTQSSRYLVKRTGEKVFLECVQDMDHENMFWYRQDPGLGLRLIYFSYDVKMKEKGDIPEGYSVSREKKERFSLILESASTNQTSMYLCASSLSGLGAETQYFGPGTRLLVL.

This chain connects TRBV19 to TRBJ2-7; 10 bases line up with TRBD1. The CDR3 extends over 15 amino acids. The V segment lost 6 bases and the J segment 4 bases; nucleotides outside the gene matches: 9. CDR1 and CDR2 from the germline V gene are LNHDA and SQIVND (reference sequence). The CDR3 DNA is TGTGCCAGTAGCCCCACGGGACAGGGGTTTTACGAGCAGTACTTC. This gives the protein CASSPTGQGFYEQYF.

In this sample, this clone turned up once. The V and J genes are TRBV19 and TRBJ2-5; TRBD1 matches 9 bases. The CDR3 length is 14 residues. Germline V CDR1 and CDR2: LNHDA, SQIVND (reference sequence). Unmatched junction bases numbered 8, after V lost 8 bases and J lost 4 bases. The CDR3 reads CASVPQGARETQYF. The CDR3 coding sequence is TGTGCCAGTGTCCCACAGGGGGCGAGAGAGACCCAGTACTTC.

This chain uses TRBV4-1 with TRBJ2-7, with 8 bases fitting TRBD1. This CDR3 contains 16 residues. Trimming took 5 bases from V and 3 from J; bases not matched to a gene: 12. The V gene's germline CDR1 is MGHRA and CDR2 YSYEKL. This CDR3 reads CASSDRARTGHYEQYF. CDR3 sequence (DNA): TGCGCCAGCAGCGACCGTGCTCGGACAGGGCACTACGAGCAGTACTTC.

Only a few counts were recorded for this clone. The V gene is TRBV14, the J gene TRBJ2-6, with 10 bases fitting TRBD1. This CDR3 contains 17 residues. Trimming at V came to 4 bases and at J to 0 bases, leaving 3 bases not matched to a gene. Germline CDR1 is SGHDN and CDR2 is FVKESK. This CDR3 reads CASSPGQGISGANVLTF. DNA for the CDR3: TGTGCCAGCAGCCCGGGACAGGGGATCTCTGGGGCCAACGTCCTGACTTTC.

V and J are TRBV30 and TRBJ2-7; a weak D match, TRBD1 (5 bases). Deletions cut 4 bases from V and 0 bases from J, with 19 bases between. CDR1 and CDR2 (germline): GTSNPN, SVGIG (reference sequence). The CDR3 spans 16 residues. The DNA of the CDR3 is TGTGCCTGGACCCTCCCTGGGGCCCAGGCCTCCTACGAGCAGTACTTC. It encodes CAWTLPGAQASYEQYF.

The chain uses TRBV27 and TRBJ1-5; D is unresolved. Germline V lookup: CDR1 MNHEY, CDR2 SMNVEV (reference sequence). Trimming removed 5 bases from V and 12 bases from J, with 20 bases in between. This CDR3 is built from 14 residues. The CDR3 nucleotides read TGTGCCAGCAGTCCATCCACCGAGGAGAGTCTCCAGCATTTT. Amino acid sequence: CASSPSTEESLQHF.

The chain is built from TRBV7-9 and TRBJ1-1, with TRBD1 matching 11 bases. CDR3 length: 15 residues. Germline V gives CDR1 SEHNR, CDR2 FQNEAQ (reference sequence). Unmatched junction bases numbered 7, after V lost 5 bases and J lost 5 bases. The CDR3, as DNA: TGTGCCAGCAGCGAGGGACAGGGGGTTTTGACTGAAGCTTTCTTT. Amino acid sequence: CASSEGQGVLTEAFF. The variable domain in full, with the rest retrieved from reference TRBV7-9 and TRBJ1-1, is DTGVSQNPRHKITKRGQNVTFRCDPISEHNRLYWYRQTLGQGPEFLTYFQNEAQLEKSRLLSDRFSAERPKGSFSTLEIQRTEQGDSAMYLCASSEGQGVLTEAFFGQGTRLTVV.

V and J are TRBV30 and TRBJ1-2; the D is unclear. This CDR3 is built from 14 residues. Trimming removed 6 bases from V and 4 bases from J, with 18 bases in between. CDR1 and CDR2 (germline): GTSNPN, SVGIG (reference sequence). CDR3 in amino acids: CACKEPAGLYGYTF. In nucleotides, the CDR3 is TGTGCCTGTAAAGAACCAGCGGGCCTCTATGGCTACACCTTC.

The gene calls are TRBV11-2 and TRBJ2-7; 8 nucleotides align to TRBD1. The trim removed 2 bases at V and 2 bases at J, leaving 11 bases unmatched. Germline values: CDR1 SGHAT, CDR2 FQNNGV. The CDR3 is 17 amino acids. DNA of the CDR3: TGTGCCAGCAGCTTACCGCCCTGGGACAGGCAGACCTACGAGCAGTACTTC. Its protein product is CASSLPPWDRQTYEQYF.

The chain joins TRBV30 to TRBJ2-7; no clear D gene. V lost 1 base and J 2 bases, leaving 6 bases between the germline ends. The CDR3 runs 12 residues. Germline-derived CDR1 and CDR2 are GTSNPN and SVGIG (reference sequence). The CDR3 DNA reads TGTGCCTGGAGTGACCAGACCTACGAGCAGTACTTC. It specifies CAWSDQTYEQYF.

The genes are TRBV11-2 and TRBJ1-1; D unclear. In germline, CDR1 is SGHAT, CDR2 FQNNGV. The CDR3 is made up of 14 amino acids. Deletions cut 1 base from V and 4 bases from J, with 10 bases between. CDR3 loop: CASSLAPSGTEAFF. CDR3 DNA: TGTGCCAGCAGCTTAGCACCATCGGGCACTGAAGCTTTCTTT.

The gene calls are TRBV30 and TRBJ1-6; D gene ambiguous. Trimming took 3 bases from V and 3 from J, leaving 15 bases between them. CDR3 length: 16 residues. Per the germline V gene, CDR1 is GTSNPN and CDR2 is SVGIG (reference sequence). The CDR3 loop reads CAWREKAGIYNSPLHF. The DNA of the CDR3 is TGTGCCTGGAGAGAAAAGGCCGGGATCTATAATTCACCCCTCCACTTT.

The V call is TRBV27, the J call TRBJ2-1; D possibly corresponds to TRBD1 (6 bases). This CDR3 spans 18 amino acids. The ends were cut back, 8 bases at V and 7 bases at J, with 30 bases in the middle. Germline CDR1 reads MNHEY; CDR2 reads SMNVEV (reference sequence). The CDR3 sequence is CASSSLGVAGTKVNEQFF. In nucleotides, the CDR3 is TGTGCCAGCTCTTCTCTAGGGGTCGCAGGGACAAAGGTGAATGAGCAGTTCTTC.